The 29 T cell receptor beta chains presented below share a single source sample, sequenced in a study of T-cell reconstitution after alpha-beta-depleted transplantation in children. As it was prepared, the TCRbeta library received unique molecular identifiers. TCRdb passed the PCR reads through MiXCR, listing each CDR3 protein once. The data show about 370,000 distinct CDR3 sequences, roughly 20% seen once. The material was PBMCs from the stem cell graft donor, obtained from the stem cell graft. All receptors derive from a human donor who donated a stem cell graft to a child with acute myeloid leukemia.

This clonotype came up many times. The V gene is TRBV29-1, the J gene TRBJ2-3; D is perhaps TRBD1 or TRBD2 (5 bases each). The CDR3 totals 12 residues. The germline V gene encodes CDR1 SQVTM and CDR2 ANQGSEA. V gave up 4 bases and J gave up 1 base, with 6 bases separating them. CDR3 sequence: CSVGDGTDTQYF. In DNA form, the CDR3 reads TGCAGCGTTGGGGACGGCACAGATACGCAGTATTTT.

In this sample, this clonotype is medium-sized. V usage is TRBV10-3 and J usage is TRBJ1-3; D may be TRBD1 (6 bases). Germline V gene lookup returns CDR1 ENHRY and CDR2 SYGVKD. V was shortened by 4 bases and J by 0 bases, with 13 bases between the two germline ends. There are 16 residues in the CDR3. CDR3 loop: CAISAGGRPSGNTIYF. CDR3 DNA sequence: TGTGCCATCAGTGCCGGGGGCAGGCCCTCTGGAAACACCATATATTTT.

CDR3 residues: CASSDTGTNTYEQYF. The CDR3 nucleotides read TGTGCCAGCAGTGACACCGGGACAAATACCTACGAGCAGTACTTC. The rearrangement uses TRBV28 and TRBJ2-7, with a possible D match to TRBD1 (6 bases). Trimming left V 5 bases short and J 2 bases short, with 16 bases between. This CDR3 has 15 amino acids. The germline CDR1 and CDR2 sequences are MDHEN and SYDVKM.

Written as DNA, the CDR3 is TGTGCCAGCAGCTTAATGGCCACCGGGGAGCTGTTTTTT. Translated, it gives CASSLMATGELFF. The V call is TRBV7-3, the J call TRBJ2-2; D is uncertain. V lost 1 base and J 4 bases, leaving 4 bases between the germline ends. The CDR3 runs 13 residues. Germline values: CDR1 SGHTA, CDR2 FQGTGA.

The chain has TRBV20-1 and TRBJ1-6; D may be TRBD1 (5 bases). This CDR3 comprises 15 residues. Germline V gene data show CDR1 as DFQATT and CDR2 as SNEGSKA (reference sequence). V was shortened by 2 bases and J by 0 bases, with 8 bases between the two germline ends. CDR3 bases: TGCAGTGCTAGATGGGGGAGCTCCTATAATTCACCCCTCCACTTT. Translation: CSARWGSSYNSPLHF.

This chain joins TRBV4-1 and TRBJ2-7; possibly TRBD1 for D (6 bases). The CDR3 covers 15 residues. V lost 2 bases and J lost 3, with 14 bases in between. The germline V gene encodes CDR1 MGHRA and CDR2 YSYEKL. As DNA, the CDR3 is TGCGCCAGCAGCCAACAGAACAGGGTGAGCTACGAGCAGTACTTC. It encodes CASSQQNRVSYEQYF.

This rearrangement joins TRBV27 to TRBJ2-6, with a tentative D call TRBD2 (6 bases). Between the trimmed V and J ends, which lost 0 bases and 3 bases, there was a span of 9 bases. CDR3 size: 16 residues. CDR1 and CDR2 from the germline V gene are MNHEY and SMNVEV (reference sequence). The CDR3 sequence is CASSLSSGDGANVLTF. DNA for the CDR3: TGTGCCAGCAGTTTATCGTCGGGGGATGGGGCCAACGTCCTGACTTTC.

The chain uses TRBV6-5 and TRBJ2-1; D is possibly TRBD1 (5 bases). Germline assignment: CDR1 MNHEY and CDR2 SVGAGI. Between the trimmed V and J ends, which lost 0 bases and 8 bases, there was a span of 14 bases. The CDR3 length is 15 residues. The CDR3 bases are TGTGCCAGCAGTTACTCGATGCAGGGTTGGGATGAGCAGTTCTTC. Its protein product is CASSYSMQGWDEQFF.

This clonotype was detected ten times or more. The rearrangement uses TRBV29-1 and TRBJ1-1, with unresolved D. Germline values: CDR1 SQVTM, CDR2 ANQGSEA. This CDR3 comprises 13 residues. Trimming removed 0 bases from V and 0 bases from J, with 5 bases in between. CDR3 DNA sequence: TGCAGCGTTGAAGAGGGATTGAACACTGAAGCTTTCTTT. This translates into CSVEEGLNTEAFF. Combining the CDR3 with reference TRBV29-1 and TRBJ1-1 gives the whole variable domain SAVISQKPSRDICQRGTSLTIQCQVDSQVTMMFWYRQQPGQSLTLIATANQGSEATYESGFVIDKFPISRPNLTFSTLTVSNMSPEDSSIYLCSVEEGLNTEAFFGQGTRLTVV.

The V and J genes are TRBV7-9 and TRBJ2-1; 13 bases are a match to TRBD2. Germline loops: CDR1 SEHNR, CDR2 FQNEAQ (reference sequence). The CDR3 totals 16 residues. With V trimmed by 5 bases and J by 8 bases, 9 bases remained unmatched. The CDR3 protein is CASSPGLAGVDHEQFF. In DNA form, the CDR3 reads TGTGCCAGCAGCCCCGGACTAGCGGGGGTAGACCATGAGCAGTTCTTC. Supplemented by reference TRBV7-9 and TRBJ2-1, the full variable domain reads DTGVSQNPRHKITKRGQNVTFRCDPISEHNRLYWYRQTLGQGPEFLTYFQNEAQLEKSRLLSDRFSAERPKGSFSTLEIQRTEQGDSAMYLCASSPGLAGVDHEQFFGPGTRLTVL.

This clonotype was seen a few times. The chain recombines TRBV12-3 or TRBV12-4 with TRBJ1-6; D is uncertain. Deletions cut 5 bases from V and 10 bases from J, with 6 bases between. CDR3 size: 11 residues. The CDR3: CASSAGSPLHF. The DNA of the CDR3 is TGTGCCAGCAGTGCTGGGTCACCCCTCCACTTT.

V and J are TRBV5-1 and TRBJ2-2, with D unresolved. V lost 7 bases, J lost 2 bases, and 12 bases lay in between. Germline V gene sequence: CDR1 SGHRS, CDR2 YFSETQ. This CDR3 comprises 14 residues. The CDR3 coding sequence is TGCGCCAGCGGGCCGCGGTCCAACACCGGGGAGCTGTTTTTT. This codes for CASGPRSNTGELFF.

This chain joins TRBV6-1 and TRBJ2-7, with D possibly being TRBD2 (5 bases). The CDR3 is made up of 15 amino acids. V dropped 3 bases and J dropped 3 bases, with 15 bases sitting between them. Germline V gives CDR1 MNHNS, CDR2 SASEGT. CDR3 protein: CASSESDGGLYEQYF. The CDR3 DNA reads TGTGCCAGCAGTGAGAGCGACGGAGGACTCTACGAGCAGTACTTC.

The sample holds a few counts of this clonotype. The chain has TRBV29-1 and TRBJ2-1; D unclear. The CDR3 spans 12 residues. Trimming removed 4 bases at V and 3 bases at J, with 7 bases between. Germline V gene sequence: CDR1 SQVTM, CDR2 ANQGSEA. This chain's CDR3 is CSVVGNYNEQFF. Here the CDR3 DNA reads TGCAGCGTTGTTGGAAACTACAATGAGCAGTTCTTC.

The chain is built from TRBV12-3 or TRBV12-4 and TRBJ2-3; unclear D gene. The CDR3 runs to 15 residues. Trimming shortened V by 7 bases and J by 2 bases, and 16 bases separated the two germline ends. CDR3 nucleotide sequence: TGTGCCAGCAAAAAAACTGGGTTTTTCACAGATACGCAGTATTTT. Encoded protein: CASKKTGFFTDTQYF.

This clonotype turned up a few times. V and J are TRBV7-3 and TRBJ2-1; 8 nucleotides align to TRBD2. CDR3 length: 14 amino acids. The V gene end was trimmed by 4 bases and the J gene end by 7 bases; junction bases not matched to a gene: 6. Germline loops: CDR1 SGHTA, CDR2 FQGTGA. DNA of the CDR3: TGTGCCAGCAGCTCCATGACGGGAGGGAATGAGCAGTTCTTC. Translating it yields CASSSMTGGNEQFF.

This chain links TRBV20-1 with TRBJ1-1; no firm D call. V lost 3 bases and J lost 1, with 9 bases in between. This CDR3 has 13 amino acids. The germline V gene has CDR1 DFQATT and CDR2 SNEGSKA (reference sequence). CDR3 sequence (DNA): TGCAGTGCTAGCCCAGCGCGGAACACTGAAGCTTTCTTT. As protein: CSASPARNTEAFF.

The CDR3 loop is CASSLDRRSTDTQYF. For the CDR3, the DNA is TGCGCCAGCAGCTTGGACAGGCGTAGCACAGATACGCAGTATTTT. V is TRBV5-1 and J is TRBJ2-3; D is possibly TRBD1 (5 bases). Germline assignment: CDR1 SGHRS and CDR2 YFSETQ. The CDR3 length is 15 residues. Between the trimmed V and J ends, which lost 0 bases and 0 bases, there was a span of 8 bases.

The table lists this clonotype with a few counts. The chain has TRBV18 and TRBJ2-5; 8 bases agree with TRBD1. The germline V gene has CDR1 KGHSH and CDR2 LQKENI. The V and J ends lost 4 bases and 3 bases, in that order; junction bases with no gene match: 1. This CDR3 is 13 amino acids long. The CDR3 coding sequence is TGTGCCAGCTCACGGGGACAGGAAGAGACCCAGTACTTC. The encoded protein is CASSRGQEETQYF.

Only one count was recorded for this clonotype. A much bigger clone sits one base away, suggesting this may be a read error. The rearrangement uses TRBV15 and TRBJ2-5; D unresolved. The CDR3 totals 16 residues. The germline V and J ends were trimmed by 3 bases and 5 bases, with 19 bases remaining between them. Germline V CDR1 and CDR2: LNHNV, YYDKDF (reference sequence). The DNA of the CDR3 is TGTGCCACCAGCAGCCCCGCTACTGGGTTCCGGGAGACCCAGTACTTC. It is translated as CATSSPATGFRETQYF.

This clonotype was observed at least ten times. The V and J genes are TRBV12-3 or TRBV12-4 and TRBJ2-1; D is undetermined. V shed 1 base and J shed 9 bases, with 1 base lying between them. This CDR3 is 10 amino acids long. This CDR3 is CASSLGEQFF. The DNA for the CDR3 is TGTGCCAGCAGTTTAGGTGAGCAGTTCTTC.

In its sample, this clonotype was seen many times. The chain couples TRBV15 to TRBJ2-2, with unresolved D. Germline V lookup: CDR1 LNHNV, CDR2 YYDKDF (reference sequence). This CDR3 is 15 amino acids long. V lost 0 bases to trimming and J lost 0 bases, with 5 bases between them. CDR3 DNA: TGTGCCACCAGCAGAGATAGGACGAACACCGGGGAGCTGTTTTTT. As protein: CATSRDRTNTGELFF.

The sample holds a few counts of this clonotype. V is TRBV7-6 and J is TRBJ1-6; no clear D gene. V was pared by 0 bases and J by 7 bases, with 4 bases between. Germline V gene lookup returns CDR1 SGHVS and CDR2 FNYEAQ. The length of the CDR3 is 13 residues. DNA of the CDR3: TGTGCCAGCAGCTTAGCGAACAATTCACCCCTCCACTTT. Translation: CASSLANNSPLHF.

There are many counts of this clonotype. This chain connects TRBV4-1 to TRBJ2-1; TRBD2 might be the D (6 bases). V dropped 6 bases and J dropped 6 bases, with 12 bases sitting between them. CDR1 and CDR2 from the germline V gene are MGHRA and YSYEKL. CDR3 size: 13 residues. The CDR3, as DNA: TGCGCCAGCAGTAAAGACGGGGGCAATGAGCAGTTCTTC. Translating it yields CASSKDGGNEQFF.

V gene TRBV27 combines with J gene TRBJ2-1; weak D call: TRBD1 (5 bases). Between the trimmed V and J ends, which lost 2 bases and 3 bases, there was a span of 17 bases. This CDR3 contains 17 residues. Germline V gene data show CDR1 as MNHEY and CDR2 as SMNVEV (reference sequence). The CDR3 bases are TGTGCCAGCAGTTTAATGGGGCAGGGCCTGGGCTACAATGAGCAGTTCTTC. Amino acids: CASSLMGQGLGYNEQFF.

This clonotype was detected many times. The genes are TRBV6-5 and TRBJ1-5, with a possible D match to TRBD1 (5 bases). This CDR3 is built from 14 residues. V lost 6 bases to trimming and J lost 4 bases, with 13 bases between them. The germline CDR1 and CDR2 sequences are MNHEY and SVGAGI. CDR3 residues: CASRPGRSNQPQHF. The DNA for the CDR3 is TGTGCCAGCAGGCCGGGACGGTCTAATCAGCCCCAGCATTTT.

The chain uses TRBV5-1 and TRBJ2-5, with D possibly being TRBD2 (6 bases). CDR3 length equals 15 residues. With 1 base removed from V and 1 base from J, the gap between germline ends came to 11 bases. Germline lookup yields CDR1 SGHRS and CDR2 YFSETQ. CDR3 sequence: CASSLPPGAQETQYF. The DNA for the CDR3 is TGCGCCAGCAGCTTGCCCCCGGGAGCCCAAGAGACCCAGTACTTC. Variable domain in full (rest from reference TRBV5-1 and TRBJ2-5): KAGVTQTPRYLIKTRGQQVTLSCSPISGHRSVSWYQQTPGQGLQFLFEYFSETQRNKGNFPGRFSGRQFSNSRSEMNVSTLELGDSALYLCASSLPPGAQETQYFGPGTRLLVL.

The gene calls are TRBV7-9 and TRBJ2-7; 7 nucleotides agree with TRBD1. V gave up 4 bases and J gave up 6 bases; unmatched junction bases: 12. Germline CDR1 reads SEHNR; CDR2 reads FQNEAQ (reference sequence). This CDR3 region has 15 residues. The CDR3 is CASSSLTGSPGEQYF. The CDR3 bases are TGTGCCAGCAGCTCCCTGACAGGGTCGCCTGGCGAGCAGTACTTC.

This clonotype was counted many times. V and J are TRBV20-1 and TRBJ2-7; D ambiguous. With 3 bases removed from V and 6 bases from J, the gap between germline ends came to 21 bases. The CDR3 is 15 amino acids. Germline assignment: CDR1 DFQATT and CDR2 SNEGSKA (reference sequence). CDR3 DNA sequence: TGCAGTGCTAGGAACCTTTGGGGAAGGCTTCTCGAGCAGTACTTC. This translates into CSARNLWGRLLEQYF.